This record covers a single T cell receptor (beta chain). A junction boundary mismatches the germline segment, possibly from a read error. The data originate from a study of cytomegalovirus exposure and HLA in healthy donors. PCR amplification relied on 60 Vbeta primers (plus 13 Jbeta primers). The table came from immunoSEQ multiplex PCR; TCRdb's copy has only in-frame clones and leaves some out. The sample contains 100,000 to 150,000 clones, over 80% of which appear only once. Per the germline V gene, CDR1 is MGHRA and CDR2 is YSYEKL. This CDR3 contains 15 residues. This receptor was taken from a man between 25 and 39 years old in good health and CMV-seronegative. The chain carries TRBV4-1 and TRBJ1-2, with TRBD1 identical over 8 bases. Source material: PBMCs. CDR3 amino acids: CASSQDSQGAVGHTF. In DNA, the CDR3 is TGTGCCAGCAGCCAAGATAGCCAGGGGGCCGTTGGGCACACCTTC.